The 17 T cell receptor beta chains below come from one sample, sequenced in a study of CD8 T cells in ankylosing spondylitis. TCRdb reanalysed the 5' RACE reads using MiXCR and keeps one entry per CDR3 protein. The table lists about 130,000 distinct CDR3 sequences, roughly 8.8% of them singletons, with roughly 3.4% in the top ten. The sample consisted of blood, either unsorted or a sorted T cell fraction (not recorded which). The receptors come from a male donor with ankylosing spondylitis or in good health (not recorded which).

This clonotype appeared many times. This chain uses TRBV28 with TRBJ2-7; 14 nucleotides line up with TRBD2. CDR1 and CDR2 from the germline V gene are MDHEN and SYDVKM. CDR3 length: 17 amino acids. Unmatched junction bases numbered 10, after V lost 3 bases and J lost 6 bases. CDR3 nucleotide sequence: TGTGCCAGCAGTTTCCCGGGACTAGCGGGAGCCTCTATCGAGCAGTACTTC. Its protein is CASSFPGLAGASIEQYF. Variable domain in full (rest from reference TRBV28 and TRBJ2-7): DVKVTQSSRYLVKRTGEKVFLECVQDMDHENMFWYRQDPGLGLRLIYFSYDVKMKEKGDIPEGYSVSREKKERFSLILESASTNQTSMYLCASSFPGLAGASIEQYFGPGTRLTVT.

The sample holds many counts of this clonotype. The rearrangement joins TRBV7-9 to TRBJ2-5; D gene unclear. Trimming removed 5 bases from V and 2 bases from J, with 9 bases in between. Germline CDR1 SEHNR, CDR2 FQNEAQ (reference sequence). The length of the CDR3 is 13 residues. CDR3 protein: CASSPGPQETQYF. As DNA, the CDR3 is TGTGCCAGCAGCCCTGGTCCTCAAGAGACCCAGTACTTC.

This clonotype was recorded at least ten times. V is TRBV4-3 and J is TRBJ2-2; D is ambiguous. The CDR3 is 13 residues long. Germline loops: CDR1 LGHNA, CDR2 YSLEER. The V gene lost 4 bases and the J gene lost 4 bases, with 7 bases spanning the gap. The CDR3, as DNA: TGCGCCAGCAGCCGACCGGTCACCGGGGAGCTGTTTTTT. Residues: CASSRPVTGELFF.

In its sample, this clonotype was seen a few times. The CDR3 is CASSDKGFGTAPTDTQYF. For the CDR3, the DNA is TGTGCCAGCAGCGATAAAGGTTTCGGGACAGCCCCCACAGATACGCAGTATTTT. The chain is built from TRBV7-8 and TRBJ2-3, with TRBD1 identical over 7 bases. Per germline, CDR1 SGHVS and CDR2 FQNEAQ. The CDR3 spans 18 residues. V was pared by 5 bases and J by 2 bases, with 16 bases of the junction left unmatched.

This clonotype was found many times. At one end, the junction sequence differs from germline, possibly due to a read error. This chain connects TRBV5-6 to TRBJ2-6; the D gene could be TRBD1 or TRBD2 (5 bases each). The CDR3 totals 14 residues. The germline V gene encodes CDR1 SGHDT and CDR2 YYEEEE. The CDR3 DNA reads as TGTGCCAGCAGCGATCTGCTCGGGGCCAACGGCCTGACTTTC. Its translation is CASSDLLGANGLTF. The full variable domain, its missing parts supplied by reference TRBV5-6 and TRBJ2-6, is DAGVTQSPTHLIKTRGQQVTLRCSPKSGHDTVSWYQQALGQGPQFIFQYYEEEERQRGNFPDRFSGHQFPNYSSELNVNALLLGDSALYLCASSDLLGANGLTFGAGSRLTVL.

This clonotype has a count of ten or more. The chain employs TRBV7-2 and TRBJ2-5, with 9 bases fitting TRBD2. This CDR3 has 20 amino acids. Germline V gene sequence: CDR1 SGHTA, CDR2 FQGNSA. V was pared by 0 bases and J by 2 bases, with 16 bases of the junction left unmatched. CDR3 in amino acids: CASSLASGGTIVTAQETQYF. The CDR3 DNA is TGTGCCAGCAGCTTAGCTAGCGGGGGCACTATCGTAACAGCACAAGAGACCCAGTACTTC.

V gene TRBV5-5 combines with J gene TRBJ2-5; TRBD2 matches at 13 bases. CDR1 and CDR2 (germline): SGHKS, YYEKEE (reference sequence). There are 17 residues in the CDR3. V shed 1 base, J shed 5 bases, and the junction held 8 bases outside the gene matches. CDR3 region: CASSLRTSGSKMETQYF. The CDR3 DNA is TGTGCCAGCAGCTTGCGGACTAGCGGGAGTAAGATGGAGACCCAGTACTTC.

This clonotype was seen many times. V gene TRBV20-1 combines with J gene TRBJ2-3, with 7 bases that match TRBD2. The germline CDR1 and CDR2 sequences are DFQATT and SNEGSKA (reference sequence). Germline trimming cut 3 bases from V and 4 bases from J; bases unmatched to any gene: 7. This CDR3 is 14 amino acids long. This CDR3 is CSARASGGADTQYF. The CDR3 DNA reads TGCAGTGCTAGGGCTAGCGGAGGAGCAGATACGCAGTATTTT.

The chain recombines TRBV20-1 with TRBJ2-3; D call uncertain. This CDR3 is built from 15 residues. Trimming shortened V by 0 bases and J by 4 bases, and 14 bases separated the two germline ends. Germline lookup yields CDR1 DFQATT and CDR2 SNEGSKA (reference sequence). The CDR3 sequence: CSARDQRGSPDTQYF. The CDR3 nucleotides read TGCAGTGCTAGAGACCAGCGCGGCAGCCCAGATACGCAGTATTTT.

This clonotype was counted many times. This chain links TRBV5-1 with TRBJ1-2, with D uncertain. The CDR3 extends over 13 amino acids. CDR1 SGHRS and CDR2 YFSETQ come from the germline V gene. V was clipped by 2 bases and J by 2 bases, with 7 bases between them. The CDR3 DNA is TGCGCCAGCAGCTTTAACCAGAACTATGGCTACACCTTC. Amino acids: CASSFNQNYGYTF.

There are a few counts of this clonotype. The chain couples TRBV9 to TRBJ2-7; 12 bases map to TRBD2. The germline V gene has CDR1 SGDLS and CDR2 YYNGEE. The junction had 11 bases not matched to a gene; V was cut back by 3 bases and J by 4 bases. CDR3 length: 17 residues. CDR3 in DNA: TGTGCCAGCAGCGGCGATCCTCCTAGCGGGAGGGCTTACGAGCAGTACTTC. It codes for CASSGDPPSGRAYEQYF.

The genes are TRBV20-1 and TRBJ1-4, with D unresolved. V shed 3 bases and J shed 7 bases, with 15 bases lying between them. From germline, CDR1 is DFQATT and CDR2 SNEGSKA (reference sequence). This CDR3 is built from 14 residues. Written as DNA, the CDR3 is TGCAGTGCTAGCTCACAAGGCTTGCGTGAAAAACTGTTTTTT. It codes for CSASSQGLREKLFF.

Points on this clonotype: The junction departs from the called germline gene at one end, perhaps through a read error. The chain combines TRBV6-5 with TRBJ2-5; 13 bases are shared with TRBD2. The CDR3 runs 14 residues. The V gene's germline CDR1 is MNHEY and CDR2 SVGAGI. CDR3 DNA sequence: TGTGCCAGCAGTTACGGACTAGCGGGAGAGACCCACTACTTC. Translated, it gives CASSYGLAGETHYF.

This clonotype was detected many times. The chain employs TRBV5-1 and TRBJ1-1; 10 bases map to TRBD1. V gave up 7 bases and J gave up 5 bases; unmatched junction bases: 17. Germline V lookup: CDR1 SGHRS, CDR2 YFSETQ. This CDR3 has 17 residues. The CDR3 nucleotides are TGCGCCAGCCAAAGGAACCCGGGACAGGGGATAGTTACTGAAGCTTTCTTT. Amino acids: CASQRNPGQGIVTEAFF.

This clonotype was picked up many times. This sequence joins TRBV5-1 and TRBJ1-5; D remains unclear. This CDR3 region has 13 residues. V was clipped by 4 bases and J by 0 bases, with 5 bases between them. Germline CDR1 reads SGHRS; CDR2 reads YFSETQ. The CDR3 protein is CASSPDSNQPQHF. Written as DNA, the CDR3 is TGCGCCAGCAGCCCTGATAGCAATCAGCCCCAGCATTTT. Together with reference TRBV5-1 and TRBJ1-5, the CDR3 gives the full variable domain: KAGVTQTPRYLIKTRGQQVTLSCSPISGHRSVSWYQQTPGQGLQFLFEYFSETQRNKGNFPGRFSGRQFSNSRSEMNVSTLELGDSALYLCASSPDSNQPQHFGDGTRLSIL.

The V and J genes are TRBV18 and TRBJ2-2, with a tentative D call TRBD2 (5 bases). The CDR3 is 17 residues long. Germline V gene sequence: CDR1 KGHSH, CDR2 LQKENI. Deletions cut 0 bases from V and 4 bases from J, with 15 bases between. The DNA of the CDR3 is TGTGCCAGCTCACCACCGGCGGGCTCGGGTTTCACCGGGGAGCTGTTTTTT. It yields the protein CASSPPAGSGFTGELFF. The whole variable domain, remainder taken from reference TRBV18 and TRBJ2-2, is NAGVMQNPRHLVRRRGQEARLRCSPMKGHSHVYWYRQLPEEGLKFMVYLQKENIIDESGMPKERFSAEFPKEGPSILRIQQVVRGDSAAYFCASSPPAGSGFTGELFFGEGSRLTVL.

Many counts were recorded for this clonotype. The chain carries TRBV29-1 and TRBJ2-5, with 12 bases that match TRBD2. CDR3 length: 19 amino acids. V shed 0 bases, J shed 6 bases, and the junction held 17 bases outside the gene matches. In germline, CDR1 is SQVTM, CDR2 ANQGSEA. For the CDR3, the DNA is TGCAGCGTTGAAGATAGGAAACTAGCGGGAGGTTGGAGGGGGAAGACCCAGTACTTC. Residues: CSVEDRKLAGGWRGKTQYF.